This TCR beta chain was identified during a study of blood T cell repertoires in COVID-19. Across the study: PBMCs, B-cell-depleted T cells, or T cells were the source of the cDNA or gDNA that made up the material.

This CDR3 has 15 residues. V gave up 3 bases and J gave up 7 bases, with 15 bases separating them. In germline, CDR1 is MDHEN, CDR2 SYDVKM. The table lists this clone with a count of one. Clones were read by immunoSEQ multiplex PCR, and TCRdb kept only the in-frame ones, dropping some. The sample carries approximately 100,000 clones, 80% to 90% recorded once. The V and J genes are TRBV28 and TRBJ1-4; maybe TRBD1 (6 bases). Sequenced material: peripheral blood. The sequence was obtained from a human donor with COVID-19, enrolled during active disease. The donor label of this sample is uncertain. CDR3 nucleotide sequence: TGTGCCAGCAGTTTCGGCGGGGGCCGAGGTGAAAAACTGTTTTTT. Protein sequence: CASSFGGGRGEKLFF.